This T cell receptor beta chain was found in a study of blood T cell repertoires in COVID-19. The CDR3 length is 14 residues. From germline, CDR1 is SGHDT and CDR2 YYEEEE. V lost 5 bases to trimming and J lost 1 base; unmatched junction nucleotides: 4. Sequencing used immunoSEQ multiplex PCR; TCRdb keeps in-frame clones, though not all of them. The sample has 200,000 to 300,000 clones; 85% to 90% are singletons. The chain combines TRBV5-6 with TRBJ2-7; 9 bases line up with TRBD1. Sequencing used peripheral blood. This sequence was found in a woman aged 60-75 years with COVID-19, enrolled during active disease. CDR3: CASSWGTGSYEQYF. In DNA form, the CDR3 reads TGTGCCAGCAGTTGGGGGACAGGGTCCTACGAGCAGTACTTC.